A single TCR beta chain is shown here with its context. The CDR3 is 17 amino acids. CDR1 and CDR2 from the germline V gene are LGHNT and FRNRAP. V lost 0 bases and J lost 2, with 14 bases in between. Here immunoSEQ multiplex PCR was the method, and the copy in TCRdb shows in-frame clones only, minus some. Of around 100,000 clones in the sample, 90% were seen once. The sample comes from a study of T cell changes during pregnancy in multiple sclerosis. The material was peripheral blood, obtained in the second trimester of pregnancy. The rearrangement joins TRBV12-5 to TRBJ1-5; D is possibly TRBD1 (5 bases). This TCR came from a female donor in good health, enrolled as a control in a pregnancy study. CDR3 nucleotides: TGTGCTAGTGGTTTGGTACTGGGGGGGGAAGGCAATCAGCCCCAGCATTTT. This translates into CASGLVLGGEGNQPQHF. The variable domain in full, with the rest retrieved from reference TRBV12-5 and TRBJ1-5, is DARVTQTPRHKVTEMGQEVTMRCQPILGHNTVFWYRQTMMQGLELLAYFRNRAPLDDSGMPKDRFSAEMPDATLATLKIQPSEPRDSAVYFCASGLVLGGEGNQPQHFGDGTRLSIL.